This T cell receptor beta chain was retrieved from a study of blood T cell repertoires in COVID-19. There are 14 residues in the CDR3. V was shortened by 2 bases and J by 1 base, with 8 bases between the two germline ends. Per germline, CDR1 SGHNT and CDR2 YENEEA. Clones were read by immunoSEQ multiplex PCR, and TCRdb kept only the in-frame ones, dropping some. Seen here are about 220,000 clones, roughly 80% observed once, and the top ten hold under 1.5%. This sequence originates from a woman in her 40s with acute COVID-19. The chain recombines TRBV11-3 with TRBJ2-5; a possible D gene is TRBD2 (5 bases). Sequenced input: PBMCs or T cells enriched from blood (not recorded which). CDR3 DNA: TGTGCCAGCAGCTTAATTAGCGCCCAAGAGACCCAGTACTTC. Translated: CASSLISAQETQYF. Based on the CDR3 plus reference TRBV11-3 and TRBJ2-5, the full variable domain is EAGVVQSPRYKIIEKKQPVAFWCNPISGHNTLYWYLQNLGQGPELLIRYENEEAVDDSQLPKDRFSAERLKGVDSTLKIQPAELGDSAVYLCASSLISAQETQYFGPGTRLLVL.